The present entry profiles one TCR beta chain with its context. Its target is not known. Trimming stripped 4 bases from V and 13 bases from J, with 8 bases between. Per the germline V gene, CDR1 is LGHDT and CDR2 is YNNKEL (reference sequence). This CDR3 is built from 11 residues. The sample originates from a study of response to subunit inactivated influenza vaccine. Findings and caveats of the study: Seasonal influenza vaccination, on each occasion, was suggested by the authors to recruit few new T cells.

TCRdb called the RT-PCR reads again in MiXCR, with one record for every CDR3 protein. The sample includes 600,000 to 850,000 distinct CDR3 sequences, 12% to 15% seen only once; the top ten take about 7.4%. The specimen comprised PBMCs from blood, sampled roughly 15 days before vaccination. This chain connects TRBV3-1 to TRBJ1-6, with D hard to call. The origin of this receptor is a man aged 50 to 60 who received an inactivated influenza vaccine. As DNA, the CDR3 is TGTGCCAGCAGCCTAGGTCCCCCCCTCCACTTT. This sequence encodes CASSLGPPLHF. Full variable domain (missing parts from reference TRBV3-1 and TRBJ1-6): DTAVSQTPKYLVTQMGNDKSIKCEQNLGHDTMYWYKQDSKKFLKIMFSYNNKELIINETVPNRFSPKSPDKAHLNLHINSLELGDSAVYFCASSLGPPLHFGNGTRLTVT.